This note documents a single T cell receptor beta chain sequence. Its antigen remains unidentified. A much larger clone lies a single base off, so this may be a read error. These data are taken from a study of molecular identifiers for immune sequencing clone quantification. Source material for naive CD8 libraries was roughly 18,000 to 1,000,000 sorted cells, with 10%, 30% or 50% RNA. Using a CD8+CD4-CCR7+CD45RA+ phenotype, naive CD8 T cells were sorted. Germline-derived CDR1 and CDR2 are SGHNT and YENEEA. This CDR3 is built from 16 residues. The J segment lost 4 bases and the V segment lost 5 bases, leaving 13 bases of the junction unmatched. Study results and limitations: It was shown that clones above 20 RNA copies held over 98% of effector molecules, but under 1% in naive cells.

Generation of bulk TCR libraries relied on previously described methods and listed TCR primers. Each CDR3 protein gets one entry after TCRdb re-called the PCR reads with MiXCR. The repertoire holds 68,000 or so distinct CDR3 sequences, over 15% seen once, with 1.3% to 1.5% in the top ten. V usage is TRBV11-3 and J usage is TRBJ2-7, with TRBD1 matching 8 bases. This TCR was recovered from a human donor in good health. Some libraries in this study had Jurkat cell RNA spiked in. The sequencing sample was made of naive CD8+ T cells from blood, with Jurkat cell RNA spiked in. Subset denoted: FACS-sorted CD8+CD4-CCR7+CD45RA+ naive T cells. The CDR3 is CASSPKPQRTGYEQYF. For the CDR3, the DNA is TGTGCCAGCAGCCCAAAACCACAGAGGACAGGGTACGAGCAGTACTTC.